Following are 24 T cell receptor beta chains from one sample sequenced in a study of shared clonotypes between healthy human individuals. Sequencing was performed with immunoSEQ multiplex PCR; in TCRdb, only in-frame clones are kept and a portion is missing. The sample has some 1.5 million clones, 96% seen once; the top ten hold more than 0.9%. The sample taken for sequencing was naive CD4+ T cells sorted from blood. Subset in this sample: CD45RA+ positively selected. The receptors here all came from a man younger than 45 in good health.

The chain combines TRBV5-6 with TRBJ2-7, with D uncertain. The CDR3 totals 15 residues. The germline V gene has CDR1 SGHDT and CDR2 YYEEEE. Trimming shortened V by 2 bases and J by 1 base, and 13 bases separated the two germline ends. The CDR3 reads CASSFFHRSSYEQYF. CDR3 DNA sequence: TGTGCCAGCAGCTTCTTTCACCGATCATCCTACGAGCAGTACTTC.

In this sample, this clone turned up once. The gene calls are TRBV2 and TRBJ2-5; D may correspond to TRBD1 or TRBD2 (5 bases each). The CDR3 sequence is 14 residues long. Trimming took off 6 bases at V and 3 bases at J, with 14 bases between the two ends. Germline loops: CDR1 SNHLY, CDR2 FYNNEI. The CDR3 bases are TGTGCCAGCAGCTGGGACCGAACCGAAGAGACCCAGTACTTC. Its protein product is CASSWDRTEETQYF.

The chain couples TRBV5-1 to TRBJ2-7; 7 bases match TRBD1. V trimming: 0 bases; J trimming: 5 bases; junction bases outside the gene matches: 14. This CDR3 region has 17 residues. CDR1 is SGHRS, CDR2 YFSETQ, per germline. The CDR3 sequence: CASSLGPSHRGVNEQYF. CDR3 DNA: TGCGCCAGCAGCTTGGGCCCTTCACACAGGGGTGTGAACGAGCAGTACTTC.

As concerns this clone: The germline gene is not matched at one end of the junction; a read error may be the cause. Other DNA sequences in this sample translate to the same CDR3. V and J are TRBV27 and TRBJ2-7; no reliable D call. The CDR3 loop spans 10 amino acids. Per the germline V gene, CDR1 is MNHEY and CDR2 is SMNVEV (reference sequence). CDR3 sequence: CASGLYEQYF. The CDR3 nucleotides are TGTGCCAGCGGTTTATACGAGCAGTACTTC.

V is TRBV11-2 and J is TRBJ2-7; 9 bases align to TRBD2. The CDR3 runs 16 residues. J lost 1 base, V lost 5 bases, and 9 bases had no gene match. Germline CDR1 and CDR2: SGHAT and FQNNGV. The CDR3 coding sequence is TGTGCCAGCAGCGTGGCGACTAGCGGATCGTCCTACGAGCAGTACTTC. It encodes CASSVATSGSSYEQYF.

The CDR3 here is CASRGKTGNTGELFF. The CDR3 nucleotides are TGTGCCAGCAGAGGGAAGACAGGGAACACCGGGGAGCTGTTTTTT. The V gene is TRBV9, the J gene TRBJ2-2; D is possibly TRBD1 (6 bases). This CDR3 has 15 amino acids. V was trimmed by 5 bases and J by 1 base, leaving 12 bases between them. In germline, CDR1 is SGDLS, CDR2 YYNGEE.

The chain couples TRBV6-1 to TRBJ2-4; D not certain. Germline CDR1 MNHNS, CDR2 SASEGT. CDR3 size: 11 residues. V shed 6 bases and J shed 8 bases, with 8 bases lying between them. The CDR3: CASSPMYIQYF. CDR3 DNA: TGTGCCAGCAGCCCGATGTACATTCAGTACTTC.

The chain links TRBV7-2 to TRBJ1-2; 7 bases line up with TRBD1. J lost 7 bases, V lost 5 bases, and 13 bases had no gene match. CDR3 length: 15 amino acids. In germline, CDR1 is SGHTA, CDR2 FQGNSA. This CDR3 reads CASSLGDREISGYTF. In DNA form, the CDR3 reads TGTGCCAGCAGCCTAGGAGACAGGGAGATCTCTGGCTACACCTTC.

The genes are TRBV27 and TRBJ2-7, with 9 bases identical to TRBD2. Germline loops: CDR1 MNHEY, CDR2 SMNVEV (reference sequence). The CDR3 covers 11 residues. V lost 10 bases and J lost 4; bases outside the gene matches: 2. The CDR3 loop reads CATSGGYEQYF. CDR3 DNA: TGTGCCACAAGCGGGGGGTACGAGCAGTACTTC.

V is TRBV9 and J is TRBJ2-4, with 10 bases matching TRBD1. This CDR3 spans 20 amino acids. Losses at the gene ends were 0 bases for V and 3 bases for J; bases not matched to a gene: 15. The germline V gene has CDR1 SGDLS and CDR2 YYNGEE. In DNA form, the CDR3 reads TGTGCCAGCAGCGTAGAGATTGGACAGGGGGTATGGACGGGCAAAAACATTCAGTACTTC. Residues: CASSVEIGQGVWTGKNIQYF.

This chain connects TRBV28 to TRBJ2-1; 14 bases are a match to TRBD2. The germline gives CDR1 MDHEN, CDR2 SYDVKM. Trimming took 8 bases from V and 4 from J; bases not matched to a gene: 7. The length of the CDR3 is 16 residues. The DNA of the CDR3 is TGTGCCAGCGGGACTAGCGGGAGAGGTTCTTACAATGAGCAGTTCTTC. This sequence encodes CASGTSGRGSYNEQFF.

The chain links TRBV7-7 to TRBJ2-6, with no clear D. The CDR3 consists of 17 residues. Between the trimmed V and J ends, which lost 5 bases and 1 base, there was a span of 15 bases. Per the germline V gene, CDR1 is SSHAT and CDR2 is FNYEAQ (reference sequence). The CDR3 is CASSPLGILSGANVLTF. In nucleotides, the CDR3 is TGTGCCAGCAGCCCCCTTGGGATTTTATCTGGGGCCAACGTCCTGACTTTC.

The genes are TRBV7-8 and TRBJ2-1; D gene unclear. The CDR3 is 13 amino acids. The ends were cut back, 2 bases at V and 7 bases at J, with 9 bases in the middle. CDR1 SGHVS and CDR2 FQNEAQ come from the germline V gene. CDR3 sequence reads: CASSLNNGNEQFF. The CDR3 DNA sequence: TGTGCCAGCAGCTTAAACAACGGGAATGAGCAGTTCTTC.

The chain uses TRBV7-6 and TRBJ2-7; a weak D match, TRBD1 (6 bases). Trimming shortened V by 3 bases and J by 3 bases, and 12 bases separated the two germline ends. CDR1 is SGHVS, CDR2 FNYEAQ, per germline. The CDR3 runs to 14 residues. CDR3 bases: TGTGCCAGCAGCTTGGAACAGGGAAACTACGAGCAGTACTTC. It translates to CASSLEQGNYEQYF.

This chain links TRBV29-1 with TRBJ2-3, with unresolved D. CDR1 SQVTM and CDR2 ANQGSEA come from the germline V gene. The CDR3 has 12 amino acids. V lost 3 bases to trimming and J lost 2 bases, with 6 bases between them. The CDR3 sequence: CSVDASTDTQYF. CDR3 nucleotide sequence: TGCAGCGTTGATGCCTCCACAGATACGCAGTATTTT.

This rearrangement joins TRBV27 to TRBJ2-7; D unclear. The germline CDR1 and CDR2 sequences are MNHEY and SMNVEV (reference sequence). The length of the CDR3 is 12 residues. Deletions cut 9 bases from V and 3 bases from J, with 12 bases between. CDR3 in amino acids: CARSGSYYEQYF. The CDR3 DNA follows: TGTGCCAGGTCGGGTAGTTACTACGAGCAGTACTTC.

This clone was seen just once. The chain uses TRBV28 and TRBJ1-2, with TRBD1 matching over 12 bases. The CDR3 covers 17 residues. Germline values: CDR1 MDHEN, CDR2 SYDVKM. J was trimmed by 5 bases and V by 4 bases; bases with no gene match: 11. CDR3 nucleotides: TGTGCCAGCAGTTCCGCGGGACAGGGGGCCTTATCATATGGCTACACCTTC. Protein: CASSSAGQGALSYGYTF.

The gene calls are TRBV11-2 and TRBJ2-1, with D possibly matching TRBD2 (5 bases). Looked up from germline, CDR1 is SGHAT and CDR2 is FQNNGV. V was trimmed by 5 bases and J by 10 bases, leaving 12 bases between them. This CDR3 has 12 amino acids. The CDR3 is CASSRNQREQFF. For the CDR3, the DNA is TGTGCCAGCAGCAGAAACCAGCGGGAGCAGTTCTTC. Full variable domain (outside the CDR3, taken from reference TRBV11-2 and TRBJ2-1): EAGVAQSPRYKIIEKRQSVAFWCNPISGHATLYWYQQILGQGPKLLIQFQNNGVVDDSQLPKDRFSAERLKGVDSTLKIQPAKLEDSAVYLCASSRNQREQFFGPGTRLTVL.

V is TRBV5-6 and J is TRBJ1-1; tentative D call: TRBD1 (6 bases). Germline CDR1 is SGHDT and CDR2 is YYEEEE. The V end was cut by 0 bases, the J end by 7 bases, with 16 bases between. This CDR3 spans 15 amino acids. CDR3 in amino acids: CASSLVGGPNLEAFF. The CDR3 DNA reads as TGTGCCAGCAGCTTGGTGGGGGGGCCAAATCTTGAAGCTTTCTTT.

V gene TRBV6-6 combines with J gene TRBJ2-7; 11 bases are a match to TRBD1. CDR3 length: 14 amino acids. CDR1 is MNHNY, CDR2 SVGAGI, per germline (reference sequence). The J segment lost 5 bases and the V segment lost 6 bases, leaving 6 bases of the junction unmatched. The CDR3 is CASRKDRGPNEQYF. The CDR3 coding sequence is TGTGCCAGCAGAAAGGACAGGGGGCCAAACGAGCAGTACTTC.

The chain couples TRBV11-2 to TRBJ2-3; possibly TRBD1 for D (6 bases). V was pared by 1 base and J by 1 base, with 18 bases between. Germline-derived CDR1 and CDR2 are SGHAT and FQNNGV. The CDR3 is made up of 18 amino acids. The CDR3: CASSLAVGRGRGTDTQYF. The CDR3 DNA sequence: TGTGCCAGCAGCTTAGCCGTAGGCAGGGGTAGAGGCACAGATACGCAGTATTTT.

The chain has TRBV27 and TRBJ2-7, with TRBD2 as a possible D gene (6 bases). The CDR3 loop spans 12 amino acids. V was shortened by 7 bases and J by 1 base, with 8 bases between the two germline ends. Germline V lookup: CDR1 MNHEY, CDR2 SMNVEV (reference sequence). This chain's CDR3 is CASMRGSYEQYF. DNA for the CDR3: TGTGCCAGCATGCGGGGATCCTACGAGCAGTACTTC.

The rearrangement joins TRBV2 to TRBJ2-1, with 9 nucleotides matching TRBD2. The trim removed 8 bases at V and 5 bases at J, leaving 4 bases unmatched. Germline loops: CDR1 SNHLY, CDR2 FYNNEI. This CDR3 contains 13 residues. CDR3 nucleotides: TGTGCCAGCGAGGGACTAGCCGACAATGAGCAGTTCTTC. Its translation is CASEGLADNEQFF.

J is TRBJ2-5 and V is TRBV9; D remains ambiguous. Trimming stripped 0 bases from V and 5 bases from J, with 5 bases between. This CDR3 is built from 12 residues. Germline loops: CDR1 SGDLS, CDR2 YYNGEE. CDR3 nucleotide sequence: TGTGCCAGCAGCGTAGTGGAGGAGACCCAGTACTTC. This gives the protein CASSVVEETQYF. Full variable domain (missing parts from reference TRBV9 and TRBJ2-5): DSGVTQTPKHLITATGQRVTLRCSPRSGDLSVYWYQQSLDQGLQFLIQYYNGEERAKGNILERFSAQQFPDLHSELNLSSLELGDSALYFCASSVVEETQYFGPGTRLLVL.